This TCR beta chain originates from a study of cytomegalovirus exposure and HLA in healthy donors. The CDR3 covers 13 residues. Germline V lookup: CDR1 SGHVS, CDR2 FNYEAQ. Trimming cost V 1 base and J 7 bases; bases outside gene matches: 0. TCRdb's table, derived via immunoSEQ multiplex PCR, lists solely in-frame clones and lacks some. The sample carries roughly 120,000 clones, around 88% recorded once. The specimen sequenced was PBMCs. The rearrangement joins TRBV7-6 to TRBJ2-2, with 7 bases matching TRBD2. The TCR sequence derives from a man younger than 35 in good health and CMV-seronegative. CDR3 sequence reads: CASSLGEGGELFF. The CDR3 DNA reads TGTGCCAGCAGCTTAGGGGAGGGCGGGGAGCTGTTTTTT.